This T cell receptor (beta chain) was identified during a study of T cells after yellow fever vaccination. Points from the study as a whole: Faster peaking, at day 5 versus 15, marked a secondary response that was weaker. Reappearing after the booster were most of the clones from primary vaccination (about 95% CD4, 88% CD8).

Germline V gene sequence: CDR1 MNHEY, CDR2 SMNVEV (reference sequence). The CDR3 runs to 15 residues. Trimming pared 5 bases from V and 0 bases from J, leaving 14 bases between. The authors made TCR cDNA by 5'RACE template switching, adding a universal primer site and UMIs. TCRdb analysed the 5' RACE reads with MiXCR anew, one entry per CDR3 protein. The sample contains 68,000 or so distinct CDR3 sequences, roughly 7.4% of which appear only once. This clonotype has at least ten counts. Its matching antigen is unknown. This chain uses TRBV27 with TRBJ2-7; D unclear. The specimen was CD8+ T cells sorted from PBMCs, collected 15 days after the yellow fever booster vaccination. The source is a man aged 25-45 years who received the YFV17D yellow fever vaccine. The CDR3, as DNA: TGTGCCAGCAGTGACGGTACCCGGATCTCCTACGAGCAGTACTTC. Protein sequence: CASSDGTRISYEQYF.